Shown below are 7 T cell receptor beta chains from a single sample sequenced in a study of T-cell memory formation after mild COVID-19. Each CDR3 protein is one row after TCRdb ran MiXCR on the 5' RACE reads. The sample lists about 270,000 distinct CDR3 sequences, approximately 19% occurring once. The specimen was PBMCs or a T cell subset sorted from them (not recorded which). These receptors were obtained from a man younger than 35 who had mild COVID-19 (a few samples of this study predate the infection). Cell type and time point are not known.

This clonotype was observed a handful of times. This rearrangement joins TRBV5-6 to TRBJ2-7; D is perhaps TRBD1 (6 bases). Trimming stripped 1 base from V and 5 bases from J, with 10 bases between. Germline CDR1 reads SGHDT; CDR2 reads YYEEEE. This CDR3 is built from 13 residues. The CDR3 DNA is TGTGCCAGCAGCTTGACAGGGAATGACGAGCAGTACTTC. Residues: CASSLTGNDEQYF.

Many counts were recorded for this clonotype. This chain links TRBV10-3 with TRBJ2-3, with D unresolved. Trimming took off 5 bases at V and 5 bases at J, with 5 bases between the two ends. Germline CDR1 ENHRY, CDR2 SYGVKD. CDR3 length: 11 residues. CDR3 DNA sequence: TGTGCCATCAGTAGGGAAGATACGCAGTATTTT. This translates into CAISREDTQYF.

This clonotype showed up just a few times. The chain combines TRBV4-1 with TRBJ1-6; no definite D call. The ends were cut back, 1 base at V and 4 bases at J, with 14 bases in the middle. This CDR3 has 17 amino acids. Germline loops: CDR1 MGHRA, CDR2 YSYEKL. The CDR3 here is CASSQATAGRYNSPLHF. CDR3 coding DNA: TGCGCCAGCAGCCAAGCGACCGCCGGGCGGTATAATTCACCCCTCCACTTT.

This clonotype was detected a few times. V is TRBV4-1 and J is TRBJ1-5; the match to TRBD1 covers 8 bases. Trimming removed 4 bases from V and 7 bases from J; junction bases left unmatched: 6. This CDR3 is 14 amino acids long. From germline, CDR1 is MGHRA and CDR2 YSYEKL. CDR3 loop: CASSPQGAGQPQHF. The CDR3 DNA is TGCGCCAGCAGCCCGCAGGGGGCAGGGCAGCCCCAGCATTTT.

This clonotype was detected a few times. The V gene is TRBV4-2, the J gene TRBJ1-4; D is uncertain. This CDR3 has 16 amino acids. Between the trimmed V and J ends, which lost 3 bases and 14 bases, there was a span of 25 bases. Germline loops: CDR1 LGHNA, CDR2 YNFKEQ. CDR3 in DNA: TGTGCCAGCAGCCAGACGGCGGGAACTAGTATTTTTGAGCTGTTTTTT. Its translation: CASSQTAGTSIFELFF.

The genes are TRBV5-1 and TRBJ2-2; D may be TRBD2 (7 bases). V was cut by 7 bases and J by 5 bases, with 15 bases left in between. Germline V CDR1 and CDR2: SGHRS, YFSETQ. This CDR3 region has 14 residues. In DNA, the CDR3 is TGCGCCAGCCAACAACAGGGAGGGACCGGGGAGCTGTTTTTT. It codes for CASQQQGGTGELFF. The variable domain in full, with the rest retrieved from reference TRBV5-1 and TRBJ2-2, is KAGVTQTPRYLIKTRGQQVTLSCSPISGHRSVSWYQQTPGQGLQFLFEYFSETQRNKGNFPGRFSGRQFSNSRSEMNVSTLELGDSALYLCASQQQGGTGELFFGEGSRLTVL.

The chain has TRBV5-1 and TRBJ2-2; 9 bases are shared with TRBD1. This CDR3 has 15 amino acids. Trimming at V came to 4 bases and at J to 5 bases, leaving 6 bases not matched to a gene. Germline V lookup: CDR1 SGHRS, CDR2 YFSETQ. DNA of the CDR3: TGCGCCAGCAGCCCGTCACAGGGGGCAACCGGGGAGCTGTTTTTT. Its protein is CASSPSQGATGELFF.